Sequencing of this TCR beta chain was carried out in a study of identifying expanded T cells in peripheral blood. This CDR3 is built from 15 residues. V lost 3 bases to trimming and J lost 6 bases, with 16 bases between them. The germline V gene encodes CDR1 SGHTA and CDR2 FQGTGA. Turning to this clone: The antigen remains undetermined.

General observations from the study: Roughly 1.2 clones differed between technical replicates, versus around 16 and 19 over time.

Sequencing used immunoSEQ multiplex PCR; TCRdb keeps in-frame clones, though not all of them. Here the sample spans about 89,000 clones, 86% being singletons. The chain employs TRBV7-3 and TRBJ2-3; D tentatively fits TRBD1 or TRBD2 (5 bases each). Sequenced input: blood. This TCR came from a person between 18 and 70 years old in good health. The CDR3 DNA follows: TGTGCCAGCAGCTTCACCGGGGCAATCCTCGATACGCAGTATTTT. It specifies CASSFTGAILDTQYF.